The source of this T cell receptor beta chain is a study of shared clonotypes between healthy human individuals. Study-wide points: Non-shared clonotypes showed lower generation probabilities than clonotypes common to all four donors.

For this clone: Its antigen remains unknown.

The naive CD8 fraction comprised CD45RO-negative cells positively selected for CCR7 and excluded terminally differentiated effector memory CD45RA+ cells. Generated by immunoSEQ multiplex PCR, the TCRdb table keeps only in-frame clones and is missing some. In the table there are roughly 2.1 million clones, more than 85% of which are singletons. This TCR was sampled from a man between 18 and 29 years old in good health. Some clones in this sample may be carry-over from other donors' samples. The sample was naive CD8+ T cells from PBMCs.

DNA for the CDR3: TGCGCCAGCAGCTTGTTTGGCGGGGGTGGCTATGGCTACACCTTC. It encodes CASSLFGGGGYGYTF. The chain couples TRBV5-1 to TRBJ1-2, with D tentatively TRBD1 (5 bases). This CDR3 has 15 amino acids. Germline V CDR1 and CDR2: SGHRS, YFSETQ. V dropped 1 base and J dropped 4 bases, with 14 bases sitting between them.